This T cell receptor (beta chain) was identified during a study of beta chain features in type 1 diabetes. Across the whole study: Patients and healthy donors were similar in age, gender and cell yields.

This clone was found a few times. Researchers reported sorting CD4+ naive, central memory, regulatory and stem cell-like memory cells via CD45RO/CCR7/CD25/CD127/CD95/CD27. Expressed TCRB transcripts were sequenced because the isolated RNA had all been reverse transcribed beforehand. Profiling relied on immunoSEQ multiplex PCR, and the TCRdb table lists in-frame clones only, not all of them. The sample lists about 250,000 clones; roughly 14% were seen once. CDR1 SGDLS and CDR2 YYNGEE come from the germline V gene. The CDR3 contains 14 residues. Trimming cost V 0 bases and J 6 bases; bases outside gene matches: 5.

This receptor was obtained from a woman aged 40 to 55 in good health. The sample comprised naive CD4+ T cells from blood. This chain uses TRBV9 with TRBJ1-2, with 7 bases that match TRBD1. The CDR3 DNA follows: TGTGCCAGCAGCGTAGGGACAGGCGGTGATGGCTACACCTTC. Protein sequence: CASSVGTGGDGYTF.